This TCR beta chain emerged from a study of Graves' ophthalmopathy and Graves' hyperthyroidism. Calling hyperthyroidism stable required that no ophthalmopathy show up within 18 months of follow-up. Hyperthyroidism patients, aged 18 to 65, were newly diagnosed, under 2 months' duration. As diagnostic evidence, clinical symptoms, serum thyroxine, TRAb, thyroid ultrasound and orbital computed tomography were relied upon. The PBMCs had their origin in 8.5 to 10 ml of fresh peripheral blood. This clonotype came up many times. The TCR beta CDR3 regions underwent amplification from RNA transcripts. RT-PCR was first run with HTBI primers, then multiplex PCR in a second round. TCRdb processed the multiplex PCR reads anew with MiXCR; each CDR3 protein has one entry. The repertoire holds hundreds of thousands of distinct CDR3 sequences, with about 21% as singletons. Per the germline V gene, CDR1 is MNHEY and CDR2 is SVGAGI. The CDR3 contains 13 residues. After removal of 8 bases from V and 4 bases from J, the junction contained 8 bases not matched to a gene.

Sequencing was carried out using peripheral blood. The sequence derives from a woman younger than 35 with stable Graves' hyperthyroidism. The chain recombines TRBV6-5 with TRBJ2-7; 7 positions agree with TRBD1. The CDR3 spells CASARQGVYEQYF. For the CDR3, the DNA is TGTGCCAGCGCCAGACAGGGTGTTTACGAGCAGTACTTC.